This TCR beta chain was retrieved from a study of T cell responses to AZD1222 COVID-19 vaccine. Investigators merged groups given second doses at roughly 4 or roughly 12 weeks. General study results and limits: Per reports, nearly half of all spike-specific TCRs target regions that are unmutated in variants. Only five or six people who got AZD1222 tested seropositive at baseline. Clonal diversity was possibly underestimated, and the donors were mostly white British, with more females.

Concerning this clone itself: The target antigen is unknown.

The method was immunoSEQ multiplex PCR; TCRdb's version includes in-frame clones alone and lacks a portion of them. The profile shows 50,000 or so clones, roughly 80% of them singletons. The sequence came from an adult who received the AZD1222 COVID-19 vaccine. This material consisted of peripheral blood, taken 28 days after the second AZD1222 dose.

The CDR3 sequence: CASDITRDLSSRINQPQHF. The CDR3 DNA is TGTGCCAGTGATATCACACGGGACCTGTCCTCGCGAATAAATCAGCCCCAGCATTTT. The genes are TRBV28 and TRBJ1-5; D possibly corresponds to TRBD1 (5 bases). The CDR3 has 19 residues. The V and J ends lost 9 bases and 4 bases respectively, with 31 bases between them. Germline V CDR1 and CDR2: MDHEN, SYDVKM.